The 6 T cell receptor beta chains given below trace back to one sample, sequenced in a study of OX40 agonist ivuxolimab in advanced cancers. Generated by immunoSEQ multiplex PCR, the TCRdb table keeps only in-frame clones and is missing some. Of tens of thousands of clones detected, about 90% appear once; the ten largest clones hold around 1.9%. This specimen was CD4+ or CD8+ T cells sorted from blood, taken in a trial of the OX40 agonist ivuxolimab. The receptors stem from an adult with an advanced solid tumor such as melanoma, head and neck, liver or kidney cancer.

The chain links TRBV5-6 to TRBJ2-7; TRBD1 is a possible D gene (6 bases). This CDR3 region has 17 residues. Trimming removed 4 bases at V and 2 bases at J, with 22 bases between. Germline loops: CDR1 SGHDT, CDR2 YYEEEE. CDR3 loop: CASSSDSWGRITYEQYF. The CDR3 nucleotides read TGTGCCAGCAGCAGTGACTCGTGGGGGCGCATCACCTACGAGCAGTACTTC. Full variable domain (missing parts from reference TRBV5-6 and TRBJ2-7): DAGVTQSPTHLIKTRGQQVTLRCSPKSGHDTVSWYQQALGQGPQFIFQYYEEEERQRGNFPDRFSGHQFPNYSSELNVNALLLGDSALYLCASSSDSWGRITYEQYFGPGTRLTVT.

This sequence joins TRBV30 and TRBJ1-2; D not certain. The CDR3 is made up of 14 amino acids. V lost 2 bases and J lost 3, with 13 bases in between. Germline V gives CDR1 GTSNPN, CDR2 SVGIG (reference sequence). CDR3 amino acids: CAWSPMGFYYGYTF. In nucleotides, the CDR3 is TGTGCCTGGAGTCCCATGGGCTTCTACTATGGCTACACCTTC.

V gene TRBV7-8 combines with J gene TRBJ2-1; D gene unclear. V was shortened by 3 bases and J by 9 bases, with 6 bases between the two germline ends. Germline V gene data show CDR1 as SGHVS and CDR2 as FQNEAQ. CDR3 length: 11 residues. CDR3 in DNA: TGTGCCAGCAGCTTTGGAAGTGAGCAGTTCTTC. This sequence encodes CASSFGSEQFF.

A single count supports this clone. The CDR3: CASSVRTFGRGDTQYF. The CDR3 DNA is TGTGCCAGCAGTGTTAGGACGTTTGGGCGGGGGGATACGCAGTATTTT. This chain uses TRBV25-1 with TRBJ2-3; 7 positions match TRBD2. This CDR3 is 16 amino acids long. Germline CDR1 and CDR2: MGHDK and SYGVNS. Trimming cost V 4 bases and J 6 bases; bases outside gene matches: 13. Combining the CDR3 with reference TRBV25-1 and TRBJ2-3 gives the whole variable domain EADIYQTPRYLVIGTGKKITLECSQTMGHDKMYWYQQDPGMELHLIHYSYGVNSTEKGDLSSESTVSRIRTEHFPLTLESARPSHTSQYLCASSVRTFGRGDTQYFGPGTRLTVL.

The V call is TRBV19, the J call TRBJ1-1; D is undetermined. Germline V gene lookup returns CDR1 LNHDA and CDR2 SQIVND (reference sequence). Trimming stripped 1 base from V and 0 bases from J, with 12 bases between. This CDR3 has 16 amino acids. The CDR3 protein is CASSIGSGPMNTEAFF. CDR3 DNA: TGTGCCAGTAGTATAGGGTCAGGACCCATGAACACTGAAGCTTTCTTT.

V usage is TRBV5-8 and J usage is TRBJ1-4; D remains ambiguous. The V and J ends lost 3 bases and 7 bases respectively, with 16 bases between them. The CDR3 is made up of 15 amino acids. CDR1 SGHTS and CDR2 YDEGEE come from the germline V gene. As DNA, the CDR3 is TGTGCCAGCAGCTCAGACCCGCGAGAGGGTGAAAAACTGTTTTTT. The encoded protein is CASSSDPREGEKLFF.